The 11 T cell receptor beta chains listed next were all sequenced from one sample in a study of CD8 T cells in ankylosing spondylitis. TCRdb reanalysed the 5' RACE reads using MiXCR and keeps one entry per CDR3 protein. The top ten clones hold approximately 4.4% of a sample with roughly 40,000 distinct CDR3 sequences, 2.5% to 3% of them seen once. The sequenced sample consisted of blood, either unsorted or a sorted T cell fraction (not recorded which). These receptors were taken from a male donor with ankylosing spondylitis or in good health (not recorded which).

This clonotype was seen repeatedly, ten times or more. The chain recombines TRBV9 with TRBJ2-7; D is possibly TRBD1 (5 bases). The CDR3 spans 13 residues. Trimming removed 0 bases from V and 3 bases from J, with 7 bases in between. Germline loops: CDR1 SGDLS, CDR2 YYNGEE. The CDR3 loop is CASSVARDYEQYF. CDR3 coding DNA: TGTGCCAGCAGCGTAGCCAGGGACTACGAGCAGTACTTC.

In this sample, this clonotype turned up many times. The CDR3 DNA is TGTGCCAGCAGCCTAACGACTAGCGCGCGGGAGACCCAGTACTTC. It translates to CASSLTTSARETQYF. The chain combines TRBV9 with TRBJ2-5, with 8 bases aligning to TRBD2. The germline gives CDR1 SGDLS, CDR2 YYNGEE. This CDR3 contains 15 residues. Trimming removed 4 bases from V and 5 bases from J; junction bases left unmatched: 10.

This clonotype was observed at least ten times. V and J are TRBV9 and TRBJ1-2, with D possibly TRBD1 on 5 matching bases. The CDR3 has 15 amino acids. From germline, CDR1 is SGDLS and CDR2 YYNGEE. V shed 1 base and J shed 1 base, with 11 bases lying between them. The CDR3: CASSVTGAGNYGYTF. The CDR3 DNA sequence: TGTGCCAGCAGCGTAACCGGGGCTGGTAACTATGGCTACACCTTC.

In its sample, this clonotype was seen many times. The rearrangement joins TRBV9 to TRBJ2-2; the match to TRBD1 covers 10 bases. Losses at the gene ends were 0 bases for V and 5 bases for J; bases not matched to a gene: 7. Germline V gene sequence: CDR1 SGDLS, CDR2 YYNGEE. The CDR3 runs 17 residues. The CDR3: CASSVGPAGQGTGELFF. The CDR3, as DNA: TGTGCCAGCAGCGTAGGTCCCGCGGGACAGGGGACCGGGGAGCTGTTTTTT.

In this sample, this clonotype turned up many times. The chain couples TRBV9 to TRBJ2-3, with D possibly matching TRBD2 (5 bases). Germline assignment: CDR1 SGDLS and CDR2 YYNGEE. The CDR3 loop spans 16 amino acids. Trimming took 4 bases from V and 2 from J, leaving 17 bases between them. CDR3 loop: CASSIAPGIPTDTQYF. CDR3 nucleotides: TGTGCCAGCAGCATAGCACCGGGAATTCCCACAGATACGCAGTATTTT. The whole variable domain, remainder taken from reference TRBV9 and TRBJ2-3, is DSGVTQTPKHLITATGQRVTLRCSPRSGDLSVYWYQQSLDQGLQFLIQYYNGEERAKGNILERFSAQQFPDLHSELNLSSLELGDSALYFCASSIAPGIPTDTQYFGPGTRLTVL.

Ten or more counts support this clonotype. The rearrangement links TRBV9 to TRBJ2-7; TRBD2 aligns across 7 bases. The CDR3 length is 15 residues. Trimming at V came to 0 bases and at J to 4 bases, leaving 7 bases not matched to a gene. In germline, CDR1 is SGDLS, CDR2 YYNGEE. This CDR3 is CASSVAAGEGYEQYF. In nucleotides, the CDR3 is TGTGCCAGCAGCGTAGCCGCGGGAGAAGGATACGAGCAGTACTTC.

This clonotype was seen many times. The V gene is TRBV9, the J gene TRBJ2-5; 8 nucleotides line up with TRBD1. The germline CDR1 and CDR2 sequences are SGDLS and YYNGEE. The CDR3 extends over 14 amino acids. V gave up 4 bases and J gave up 3 bases; unmatched junction bases: 5. CDR3 nucleotide sequence: TGTGCCAGCAGCTTACAGACAGGGGAAGAGACCCAGTACTTC. This translates into CASSLQTGEETQYF. The whole variable domain, remainder taken from reference TRBV9 and TRBJ2-5, is DSGVTQTPKHLITATGQRVTLRCSPRSGDLSVYWYQQSLDQGLQFLIQYYNGEERAKGNILERFSAQQFPDLHSELNLSSLELGDSALYFCASSLQTGEETQYFGPGTRLLVL.

This clonotype was seen many times. The rearrangement uses TRBV9 and TRBJ2-7; 12 bases fit TRBD2. Germline assignment: CDR1 SGDLS and CDR2 YYNGEE. The junction had 7 bases not matched to a gene; V was cut back by 4 bases and J by 2 bases. The CDR3 is made up of 16 amino acids. This CDR3 is CASSPRLAGATYEQYF. CDR3 DNA: TGTGCCAGCAGCCCCCGACTAGCGGGAGCGACCTACGAGCAGTACTTC.

This clonotype was detected ten times or more. The chain carries TRBV9 and TRBJ1-5; D is uncertain. V was clipped by 8 bases and J by 5 bases, with 14 bases between them. Germline CDR1 and CDR2: SGDLS and YYNGEE. The length of the CDR3 is 13 residues. The CDR3 is CASAPSPDQPQHF. CDR3 bases: TGTGCCAGTGCTCCAAGCCCTGATCAGCCCCAGCATTTT.

This clonotype was counted at least ten times. This chain joins TRBV9 and TRBJ2-5, with no clear D. Germline CDR1 is SGDLS and CDR2 is YYNGEE. Deletions cut 0 bases from V and 4 bases from J, with 4 bases between. The CDR3 covers 12 residues. The CDR3 is CASSVDSETQYF. The CDR3 nucleotides read TGTGCCAGCAGCGTAGACTCAGAGACCCAGTACTTC. Filled out from reference TRBV9 and TRBJ2-5, the complete variable domain reads DSGVTQTPKHLITATGQRVTLRCSPRSGDLSVYWYQQSLDQGLQFLIQYYNGEERAKGNILERFSAQQFPDLHSELNLSSLELGDSALYFCASSVDSETQYFGPGTRLLVL.

This clonotype was seen many times. The V gene is TRBV9, the J gene TRBJ1-2; D remains ambiguous. CDR3 length: 13 amino acids. CDR1 is SGDLS and CDR2 is YYNGEE in the germline V gene. V was shortened by 4 bases and J by 5 bases, with 12 bases between the two germline ends. CDR3 residues: CASSSRPDYGYTF. Here the CDR3 DNA reads TGTGCCAGCAGCTCCCGACCTGATTATGGCTACACCTTC.